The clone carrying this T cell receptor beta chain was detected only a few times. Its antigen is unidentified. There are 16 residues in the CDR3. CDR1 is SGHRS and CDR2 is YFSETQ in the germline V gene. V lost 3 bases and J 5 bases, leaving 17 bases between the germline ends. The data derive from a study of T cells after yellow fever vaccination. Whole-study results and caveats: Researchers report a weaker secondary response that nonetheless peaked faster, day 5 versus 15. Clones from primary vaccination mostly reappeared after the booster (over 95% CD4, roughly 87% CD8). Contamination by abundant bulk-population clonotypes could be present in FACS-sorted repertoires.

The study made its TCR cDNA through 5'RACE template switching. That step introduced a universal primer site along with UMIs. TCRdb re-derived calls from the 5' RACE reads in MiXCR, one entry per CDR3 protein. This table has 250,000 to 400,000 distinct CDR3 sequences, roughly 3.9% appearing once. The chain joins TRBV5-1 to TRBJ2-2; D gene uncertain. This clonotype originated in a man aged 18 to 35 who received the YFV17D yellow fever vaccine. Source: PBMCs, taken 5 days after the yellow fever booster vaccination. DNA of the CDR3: TGCGCCAGCAGCTGGGGTGGCACCTTTCTTACCGGGGAGCTGTTTTTT. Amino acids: CASSWGGTFLTGELFF.